A single sample gave rise to the 3 T cell receptor beta chains below, sequenced in a study of blood T cells in healthy people across ages. A second PCR, run for about 6 to 12 cycles, used a sample-barcoded 5' primer plus a J-beta primer mix. TCRdb independently ran MiXCR on the 5' RACE reads; one entry per CDR3 protein. The data show 790,000 or so distinct CDR3 sequences, around 50% seen once. Sequenced input: blood. The receptor source for this set is a middle-aged man in good health.

This clonotype was detected only a few times. This chain uses TRBV9 with TRBJ2-6; D is unclear. The V gene lost 4 bases and the J gene lost 9 bases, with 23 bases spanning the gap. Germline V lookup: CDR1 SGDLS, CDR2 YYNGEE. The CDR3 has 17 residues. In DNA form, the CDR3 reads TGTGCCAGCAGCCCCGTGGGTTGGGCCAGGCTGGGCAACGTCCTGACTTTC. It codes for CASSPVGWARLGNVLTF.

This rearrangement joins TRBV30 to TRBJ1-2; 10 positions match TRBD1. Germline-derived CDR1 and CDR2 are GTSNPN and SVGIG (reference sequence). J lost 7 bases, V lost 0 bases, and 2 bases had no gene match. The CDR3 consists of 13 residues. As DNA, the CDR3 is TGTGCCTGGAGTGTGCGGACAGGGGGTGGCTACACCTTC. It is translated as CAWSVRTGGGYTF.

This chain uses TRBV28 with TRBJ1-1; 9 nucleotides agree with TRBD1. Germline V CDR1 and CDR2: MDHEN, SYDVKM. V lost 5 bases and J lost 4; bases outside the gene matches: 11. The CDR3 length is 16 residues. CDR3 protein: CASSDLSGTGSTEAFF. The CDR3 coding sequence is TGTGCCAGCAGTGATCTTTCCGGGACAGGGTCCACTGAAGCTTTCTTT.